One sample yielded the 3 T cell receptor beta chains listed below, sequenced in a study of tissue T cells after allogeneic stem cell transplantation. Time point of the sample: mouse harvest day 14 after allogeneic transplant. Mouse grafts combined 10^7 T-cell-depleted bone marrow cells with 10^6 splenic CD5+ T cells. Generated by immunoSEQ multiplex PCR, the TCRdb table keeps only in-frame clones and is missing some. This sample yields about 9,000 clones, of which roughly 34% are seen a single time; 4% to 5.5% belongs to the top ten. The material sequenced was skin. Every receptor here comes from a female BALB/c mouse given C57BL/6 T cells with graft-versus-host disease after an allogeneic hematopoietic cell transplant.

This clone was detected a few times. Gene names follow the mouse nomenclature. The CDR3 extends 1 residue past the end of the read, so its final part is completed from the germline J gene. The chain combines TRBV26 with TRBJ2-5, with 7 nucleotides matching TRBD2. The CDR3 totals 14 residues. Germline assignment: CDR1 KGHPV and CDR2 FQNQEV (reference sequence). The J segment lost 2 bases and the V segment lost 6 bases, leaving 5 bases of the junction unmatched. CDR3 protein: CASSPDWAQDTQYF. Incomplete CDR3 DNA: TGTGCCAGCAGCCCCGACTGGGCCCAAGACACCCAGTAC.

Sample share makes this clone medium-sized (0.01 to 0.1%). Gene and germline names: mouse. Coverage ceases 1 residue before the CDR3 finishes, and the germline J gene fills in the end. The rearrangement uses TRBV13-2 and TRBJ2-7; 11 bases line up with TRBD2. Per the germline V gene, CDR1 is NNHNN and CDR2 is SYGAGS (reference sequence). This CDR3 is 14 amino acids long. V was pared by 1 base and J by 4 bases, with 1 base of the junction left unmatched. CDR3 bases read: TGTGCCAGCGGTGATTGGACTGGGGGGTATGAACAGTAC. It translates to CASGDWTGGYEQY. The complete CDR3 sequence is CASGDWTGGYEQYF.

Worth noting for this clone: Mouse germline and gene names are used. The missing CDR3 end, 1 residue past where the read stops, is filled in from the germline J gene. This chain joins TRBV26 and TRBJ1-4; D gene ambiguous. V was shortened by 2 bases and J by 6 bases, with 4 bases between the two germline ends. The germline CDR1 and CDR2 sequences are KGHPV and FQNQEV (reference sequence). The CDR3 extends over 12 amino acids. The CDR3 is CASSLRDERLFF. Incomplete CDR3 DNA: TGTGCCAGCAGTCTGCGGGACGAAAGATTATTT.